This T cell receptor beta chain was identified during a study of Ad26.COV2.S vaccination and SARS-CoV-2 variants. As regards this clone: Its antigen is unidentified.

As for treatment: some 20 received Ad26.COV2.S at low or high dose, single or two shots; roughly 5 received placebo; per-sample allocation not given. Sample collection was performed on day 63 after the first vaccine or placebo injection. An 18-55-year-old adult in Boston served as donor. It was Wuhan-strain SARS-CoV-2 spike that the Ad26 vaccine vector expressed. Assay used: immunoSEQ multiplex PCR; TCRdb lists only in-frame clones, some missing. The repertoire holds 350,000 to 500,000 clones, around 91% seen once, with under 4.5% in the top ten. General observations from the study: Considerable breadth of spike-specific CD8+ and CD4+ T cell responses has reportedly been documented following vaccination. It was found that vaccine and placebo recipients had similar non-spike TCR breadth.

This sample comprised peripheral blood, obtained in a trial of Ad26.COV2.S vaccine versus placebo. The clonotype comes from a person between 18 and 65 years old who received the Ad26.COV2.S COVID-19 vaccine or a placebo.

The CDR3 DNA is TGCGCCAGCAGCTTGGTTGGGACAGTCGGCACAGATACGCAGTATTTT. Protein sequence: CASSLVGTVGTDTQYF. V gene TRBV5-1 combines with J gene TRBJ2-3, with 7 bases fitting TRBD1. Per germline, CDR1 SGHRS and CDR2 YFSETQ. This CDR3 is built from 16 residues. V lost 0 bases, J lost 1 base, and 5 bases stayed unmatched.